These T cell receptor beta chains were read from a single sample in a study of cytomegalovirus exposure and HLA in healthy donors. Here immunoSEQ multiplex PCR was the method, and the copy in TCRdb shows in-frame clones only, minus some. The table includes 100,000 to 150,000 clones, more than 60% detected once. The sequencing input was PBMCs. These receptor sequences come from a woman aged 45-59 years in good health and CMV-seropositive. CDR3s leave out the opening cysteine and the closing phenylalanine or tryptophan.

V gene	CDR3 protein
TRBV30	ASRQGGTQY
TRBV7-2	ASSPGQGRWYEQY
TRBV10-3	ATRSGGAQETQY
TRBV11-2	ASSHGGTQY
TRBV4-3	ASSHAQGDEQY
TRBV7-3	ASRFTGGHEQF
TRBV27	ASSLVASGRGEQF
TRBV7-2	ASSLARGDTQY
TRBV9	ASSPGEYTQY
TRBV6-5	ASRGRDNEQF
TRBV2	ASRRTGATSNQPQH
TRBV5-5	ASSSRAGELF
TRBV11-2	ASKRQVNTEAF
TRBV19	ASSSYRGQDQPQH
TRBV9	ASSVGTSGGAGETQY
TRBV11-1	ASSFPGTGRYEQY
TRBV30	ARSRNRNYEQY
TRBV9	ASSVGLRGQANYGYT
TRBV4-2	ASSRKGLDRGREAF
TRBV10-3	AISERLLAENYNEQF
TRBV2	ASSEWTSGYYNEQF
TRBV7-3	ASSEVPNTEAF
TRBV25-1	ASSDGIVGGYT
TRBV4-3	ASSQLTANGNTIY